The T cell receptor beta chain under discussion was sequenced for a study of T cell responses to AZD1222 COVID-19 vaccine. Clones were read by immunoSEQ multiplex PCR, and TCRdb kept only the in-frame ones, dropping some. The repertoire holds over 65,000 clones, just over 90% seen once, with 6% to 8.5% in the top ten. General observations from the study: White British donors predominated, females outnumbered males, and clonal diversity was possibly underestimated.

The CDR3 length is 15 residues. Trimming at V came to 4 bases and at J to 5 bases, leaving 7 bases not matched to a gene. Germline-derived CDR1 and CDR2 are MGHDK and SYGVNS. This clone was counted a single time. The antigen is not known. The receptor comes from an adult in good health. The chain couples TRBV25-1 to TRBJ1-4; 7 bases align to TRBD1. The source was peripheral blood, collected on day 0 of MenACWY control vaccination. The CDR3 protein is CASSAGQIQNEKLFF. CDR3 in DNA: TGTGCCAGCAGTGCGGGACAGATACAAAATGAAAAACTGTTTTTT.